The 4 T cell receptor beta chains presented below share a single source sample, sequenced in a study of radiotherapy plus CTLA-4 blockade in lung cancer. TCRdb keeps only in-frame clones here, not all; method: immunoSEQ multiplex PCR. Here the sample spans tens of thousands of clones, approximately 67% being singletons. Source: peripheral blood, taken from a patient treated with radiotherapy plus ipilimumab. All receptors come from a human donor with non-small cell lung cancer whose response to radiotherapy plus ipilimumab could not be evaluated.

The chain joins TRBV11-3 to TRBJ2-1; D is uncertain. The germline CDR1 and CDR2 sequences are SGHNT and YENEEA. The CDR3 loop spans 14 amino acids. Trimming left V 1 base short and J 4 bases short, with 8 bases between. CDR3 sequence: CASSLVTVYNEQFF. The CDR3 bases are TGTGCCAGCAGCTTAGTTACTGTTTACAATGAGCAGTTCTTC.

V usage is TRBV18 and J usage is TRBJ2-6; D remains ambiguous. Deletions cut 0 bases from V and 0 bases from J, with 6 bases between. CDR3 length equals 16 residues. Germline CDR1 and CDR2: KGHSH and LQKENI. The CDR3 is CASSPPRNSGANVLTF. The CDR3 DNA is TGTGCCAGCTCACCACCGAGAAACTCTGGGGCCAACGTCCTGACTTTC.

The chain has TRBV4-3 and TRBJ2-1, with D hard to call. CDR1 LGHNA and CDR2 YSLEER come from the germline V gene. The CDR3 spans 13 residues. Trimming took 4 bases from V and 4 from J, leaving 8 bases between them. For the CDR3, the DNA is TGCGCCAGCAGCCCTAGACCATACAATGAGCAGTTCTTC. It is translated as CASSPRPYNEQFF.

The V call is TRBV7-3, the J call TRBJ1-1, with 7 bases aligning to TRBD1. Trimming took 3 bases from V and 1 from J; bases not matched to a gene: 2. The CDR3 covers 14 residues. Germline V gene lookup returns CDR1 SGHTA and CDR2 FQGTGA. As DNA, the CDR3 is TGTGCCAGCAGCTTGACAGGGCCGAACACTGAAGCTTTCTTT. It translates to CASSLTGPNTEAFF.